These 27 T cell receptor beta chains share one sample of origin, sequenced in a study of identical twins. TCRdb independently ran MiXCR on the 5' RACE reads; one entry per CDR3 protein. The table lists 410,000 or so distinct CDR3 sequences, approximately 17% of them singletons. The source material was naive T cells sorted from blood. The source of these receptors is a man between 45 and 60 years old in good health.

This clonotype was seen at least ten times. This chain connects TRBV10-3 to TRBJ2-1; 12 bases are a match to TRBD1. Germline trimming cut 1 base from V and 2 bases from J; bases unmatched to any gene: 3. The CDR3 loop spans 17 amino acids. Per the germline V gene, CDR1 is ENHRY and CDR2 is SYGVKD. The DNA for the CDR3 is TGTGCCATCAGTGAGTACCGGGACAGGGGGCCCTACAATGAGCAGTTCTTC. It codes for CAISEYRDRGPYNEQFF.

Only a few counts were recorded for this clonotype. CDR3 loop: CASSFRLTDTQYF. The CDR3 nucleotides are TGTGCCAGCAGTTTTCGGCTGACAGATACGCAGTATTTT. This chain uses TRBV12-3 or TRBV12-4 with TRBJ2-3, with D unresolved. V lost 3 bases and J lost 3, with 7 bases in between. This CDR3 has 13 amino acids.

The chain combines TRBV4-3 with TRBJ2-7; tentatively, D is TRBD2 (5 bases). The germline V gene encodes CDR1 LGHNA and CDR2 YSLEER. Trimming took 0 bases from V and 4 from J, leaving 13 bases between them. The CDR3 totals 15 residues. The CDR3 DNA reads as TGCGCCAGCAGCCAAGAGACTACTCCGCGGTACGAGCAGTACTTC. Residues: CASSQETTPRYEQYF.

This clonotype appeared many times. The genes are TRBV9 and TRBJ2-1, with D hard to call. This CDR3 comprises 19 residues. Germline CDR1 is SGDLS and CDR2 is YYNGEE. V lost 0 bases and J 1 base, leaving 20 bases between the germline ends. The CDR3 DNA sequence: TGTGCCAGCAGCGTAGGAGCACGCCTACGGAGTGGTTCCTACAATGAGCAGTTCTTC. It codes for CASSVGARLRSGSYNEQFF. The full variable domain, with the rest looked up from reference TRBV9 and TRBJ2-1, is DSGVTQTPKHLITATGQRVTLRCSPRSGDLSVYWYQQSLDQGLQFLIQYYNGEERAKGNILERFSAQQFPDLHSELNLSSLELGDSALYFCASSVGARLRSGSYNEQFFGPGTRLTVL.

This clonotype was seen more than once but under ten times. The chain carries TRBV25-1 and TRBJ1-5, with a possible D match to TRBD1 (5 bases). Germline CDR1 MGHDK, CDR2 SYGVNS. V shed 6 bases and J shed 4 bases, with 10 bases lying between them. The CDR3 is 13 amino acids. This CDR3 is CASSRGLNQPQHF. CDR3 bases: TGTGCCAGCAGCCGGGGCCTAAATCAGCCCCAGCATTTT.

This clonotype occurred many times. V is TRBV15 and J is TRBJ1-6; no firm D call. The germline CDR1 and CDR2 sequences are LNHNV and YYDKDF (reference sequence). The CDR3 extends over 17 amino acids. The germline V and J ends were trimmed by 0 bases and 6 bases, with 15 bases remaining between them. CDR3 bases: TGTGCCACCAGCAGAGACGGCAGTGGCTTGAGTAATTCACCCCTCCACTTT. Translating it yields CATSRDGSGLSNSPLHF. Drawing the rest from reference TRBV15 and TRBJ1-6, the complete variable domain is DAMVIQNPRYQVTQFGKPVTLSCSQTLNHNVMYWYQQKSSQAPKLLFHYYDKDFNNEADTPDNFQSRRPNTSFCFLDIRSPGLGDTAMYLCATSRDGSGLSNSPLHFGNGTRLTVT.

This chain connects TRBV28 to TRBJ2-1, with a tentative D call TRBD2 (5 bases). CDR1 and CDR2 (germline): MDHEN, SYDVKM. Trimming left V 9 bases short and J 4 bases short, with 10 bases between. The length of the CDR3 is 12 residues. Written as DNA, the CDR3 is TGTGCCAGACCGGGGTGTTACAATGAGCAGTTCTTC. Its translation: CARPGCYNEQFF.

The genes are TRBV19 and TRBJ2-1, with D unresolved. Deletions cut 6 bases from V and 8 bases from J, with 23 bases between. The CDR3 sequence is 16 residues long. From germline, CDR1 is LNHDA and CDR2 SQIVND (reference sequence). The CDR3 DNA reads TGTGCCAGTAGGTTAACGACGGCAGAAGGCTTCGATGAGCAGTTCTTC. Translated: CASRLTTAEGFDEQFF.

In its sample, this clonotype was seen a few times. The CDR3 protein is CASSAFQGGQPQHF. The DNA of the CDR3 is TGTGCCAGCAGTGCCTTCCAGGGAGGTCAGCCCCAGCATTTT. V and J are TRBV12-3 or TRBV12-4 and TRBJ1-5, with D perhaps TRBD1 (5 bases). The CDR3 consists of 14 residues. Trimming removed 5 bases at V and 6 bases at J, with 14 bases between.

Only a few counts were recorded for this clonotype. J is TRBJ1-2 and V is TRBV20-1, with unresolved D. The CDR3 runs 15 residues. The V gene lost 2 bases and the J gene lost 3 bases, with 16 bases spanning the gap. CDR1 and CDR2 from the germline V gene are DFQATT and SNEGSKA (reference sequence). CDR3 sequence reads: CSARSWTEVDYGYTF. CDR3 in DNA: TGCAGTGCTAGATCTTGGACGGAGGTTGACTATGGCTACACCTTC.

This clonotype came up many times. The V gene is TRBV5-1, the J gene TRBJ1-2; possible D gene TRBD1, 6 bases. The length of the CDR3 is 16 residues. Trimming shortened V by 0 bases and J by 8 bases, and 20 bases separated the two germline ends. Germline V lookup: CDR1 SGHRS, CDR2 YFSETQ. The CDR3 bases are TGCGCCAGCAGCTTGGATCAGGGGCTGGGTTCGGACGGCTACACCTTC. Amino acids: CASSLDQGLGSDGYTF.

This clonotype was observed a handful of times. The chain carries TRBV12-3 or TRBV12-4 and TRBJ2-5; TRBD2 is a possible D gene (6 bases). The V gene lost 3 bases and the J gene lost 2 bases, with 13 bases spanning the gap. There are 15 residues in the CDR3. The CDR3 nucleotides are TGTGCCAGCAGTTTGGAGGGCGAGCTACAAGAGACCCAGTACTTC. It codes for CASSLEGELQETQYF.

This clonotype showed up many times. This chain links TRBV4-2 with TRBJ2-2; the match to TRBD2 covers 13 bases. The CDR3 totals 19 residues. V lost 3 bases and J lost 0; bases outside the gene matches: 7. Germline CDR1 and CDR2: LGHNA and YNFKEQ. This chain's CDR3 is CASSQIETSGGSNTGELFF. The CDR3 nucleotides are TGTGCCAGCAGCCAGATCGAGACTAGCGGGGGGTCGAACACCGGGGAGCTGTTTTTT.

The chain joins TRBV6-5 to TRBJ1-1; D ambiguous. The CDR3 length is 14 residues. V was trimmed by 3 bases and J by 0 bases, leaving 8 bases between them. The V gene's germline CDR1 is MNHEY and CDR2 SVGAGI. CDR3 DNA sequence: TGTGCCAGCAGTTATTTGGCAGTGAACACTGAAGCTTTCTTT. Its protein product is CASSYLAVNTEAFF.

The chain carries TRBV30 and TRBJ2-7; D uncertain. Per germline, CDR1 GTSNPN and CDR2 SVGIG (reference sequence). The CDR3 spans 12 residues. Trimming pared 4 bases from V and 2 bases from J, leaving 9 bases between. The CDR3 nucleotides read TGTGCCTGGAAGCTTGGGACCTACGAGCAGTACTTC. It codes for CAWKLGTYEQYF.

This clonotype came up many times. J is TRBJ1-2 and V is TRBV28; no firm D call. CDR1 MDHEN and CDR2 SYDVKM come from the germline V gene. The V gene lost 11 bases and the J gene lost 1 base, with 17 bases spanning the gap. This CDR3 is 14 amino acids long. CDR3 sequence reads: CAGSPIGINYGYTF. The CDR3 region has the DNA TGTGCCGGAAGTCCAATCGGAATTAACTATGGCTACACCTTC.

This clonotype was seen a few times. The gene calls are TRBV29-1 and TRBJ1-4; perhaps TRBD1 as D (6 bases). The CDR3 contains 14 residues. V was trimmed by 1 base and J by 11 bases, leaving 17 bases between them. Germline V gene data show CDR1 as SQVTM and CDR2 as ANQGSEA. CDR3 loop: CSVEVDRPTRKLFF. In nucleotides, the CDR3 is TGCAGCGTTGAAGTCGACAGGCCCACCAGGAAACTGTTTTTT.

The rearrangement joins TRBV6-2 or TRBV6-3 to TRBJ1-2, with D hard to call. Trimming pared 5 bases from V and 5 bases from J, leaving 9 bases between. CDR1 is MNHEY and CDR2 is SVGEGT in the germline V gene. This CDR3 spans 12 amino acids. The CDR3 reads CASSKDLYGYTF. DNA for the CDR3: TGTGCCAGCAGTAAGGACCTTTATGGCTACACCTTC.

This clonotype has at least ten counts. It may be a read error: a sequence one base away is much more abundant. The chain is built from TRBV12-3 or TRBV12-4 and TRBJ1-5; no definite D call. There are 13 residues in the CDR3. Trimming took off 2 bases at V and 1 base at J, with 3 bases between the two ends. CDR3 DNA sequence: TGTGCCAGCAGTTTAAAAAGCAATCAGCCCCAGCATTTT. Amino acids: CASSLKSNQPQHF.

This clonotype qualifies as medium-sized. The CDR3 region has the DNA TGTGCCAGCAGTTTTTGGACTAGCGGGACCGGGGAGCTGTTTTTT. Encoded protein: CASSFWTSGTGELFF. This sequence joins TRBV28 and TRBJ2-2; TRBD2 aligns across 11 bases. The CDR3 is 15 residues long. The V segment lost 3 bases and the J segment 5 bases; nucleotides outside the gene matches: 2. The germline CDR1 and CDR2 sequences are MDHEN and SYDVKM.

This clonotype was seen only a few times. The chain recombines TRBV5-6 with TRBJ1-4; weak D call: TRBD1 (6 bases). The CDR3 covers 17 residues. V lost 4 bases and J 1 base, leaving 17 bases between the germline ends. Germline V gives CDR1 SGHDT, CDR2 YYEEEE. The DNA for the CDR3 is TGTGCCAGCAGCGCCGGGACACCGGGGGGAACTAATGAAAAACTGTTTTTT. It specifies CASSAGTPGGTNEKLFF.

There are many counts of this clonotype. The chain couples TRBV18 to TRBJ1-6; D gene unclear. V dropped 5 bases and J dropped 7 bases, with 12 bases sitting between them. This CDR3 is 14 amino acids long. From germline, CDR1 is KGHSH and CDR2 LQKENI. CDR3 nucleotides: TGTGCCAGCTCATCCTCCGAGGGCAATTCACCCCTCCACTTT. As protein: CASSSSEGNSPLHF.

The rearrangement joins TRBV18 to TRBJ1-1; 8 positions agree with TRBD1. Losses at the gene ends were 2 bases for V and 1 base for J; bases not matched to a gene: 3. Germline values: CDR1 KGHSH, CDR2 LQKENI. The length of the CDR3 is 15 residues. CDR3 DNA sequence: TGTGCCAGCTCACCAGGCAGGGGGCCGAACACTGAAGCTTTCTTT. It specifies CASSPGRGPNTEAFF.

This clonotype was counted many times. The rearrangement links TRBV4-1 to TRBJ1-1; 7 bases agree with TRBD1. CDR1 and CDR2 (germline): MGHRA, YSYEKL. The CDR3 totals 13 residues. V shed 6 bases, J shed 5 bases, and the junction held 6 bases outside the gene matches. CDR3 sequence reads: CASRDRRGTEAFF. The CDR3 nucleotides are TGCGCCAGCAGGGACAGGAGGGGAACTGAAGCTTTCTTT.

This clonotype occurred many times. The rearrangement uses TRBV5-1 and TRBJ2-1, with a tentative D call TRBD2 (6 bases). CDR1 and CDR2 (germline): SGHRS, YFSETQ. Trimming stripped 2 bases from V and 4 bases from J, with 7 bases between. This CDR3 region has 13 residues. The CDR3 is CASSFRGYNEQFF. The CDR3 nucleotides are TGCGCCAGCAGCTTCCGGGGGTACAATGAGCAGTTCTTC. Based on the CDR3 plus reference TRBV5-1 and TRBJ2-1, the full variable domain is KAGVTQTPRYLIKTRGQQVTLSCSPISGHRSVSWYQQTPGQGLQFLFEYFSETQRNKGNFPGRFSGRQFSNSRSEMNVSTLELGDSALYLCASSFRGYNEQFFGPGTRLTVL.

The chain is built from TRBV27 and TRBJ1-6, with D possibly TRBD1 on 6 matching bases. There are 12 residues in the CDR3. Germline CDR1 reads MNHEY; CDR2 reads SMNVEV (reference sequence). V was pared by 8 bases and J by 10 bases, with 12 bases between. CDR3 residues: CASGGGGSPLHF. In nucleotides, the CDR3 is TGTGCCAGCGGTGGGGGCGGCTCACCCCTCCACTTT.

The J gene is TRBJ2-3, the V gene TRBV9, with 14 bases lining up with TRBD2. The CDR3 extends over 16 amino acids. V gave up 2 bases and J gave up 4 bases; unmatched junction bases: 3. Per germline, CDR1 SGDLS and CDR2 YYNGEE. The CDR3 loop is CASSVGTSGSADTQYF. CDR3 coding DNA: TGTGCCAGCAGCGTCGGGACTAGCGGGAGCGCAGATACGCAGTATTTT.